These 32 T cell receptor beta chains share one sample of origin, sequenced in a study of control samples from healthy donors and cancer patients. The table came from immunoSEQ multiplex PCR; TCRdb's copy has only in-frame clones and leaves some out. Of over 150,000 clones in the sample, 91% are singletons; the top ten hold 2%. The source material was blood. The origin of the receptors is a woman in her thirties or forties in good health.

In its sample, this clone was seen once. The chain is built from TRBV11-2 and TRBJ2-2; D might be TRBD1 or TRBD2, each matching 6 bases. CDR1 is SGHAT and CDR2 is FQNNGV in the germline V gene. V lost 7 bases to trimming and J lost 4 bases, with 16 bases between them. This CDR3 has 15 amino acids. The CDR3 region has the DNA TGTGCCAGCACCCCGCCGGGGGCGGGCACCGGGGAGCTGTTTTTT. It yields the protein CASTPPGAGTGELFF.

The gene calls are TRBV5-1 and TRBJ1-2; weak D call: TRBD1 (6 bases). Trimming took 1 base from V and 7 from J, leaving 17 bases between them. From germline, CDR1 is SGHRS and CDR2 YFSETQ. The CDR3 consists of 15 residues. CDR3: CASSLKGRGSGGYTF. CDR3 bases: TGCGCCAGCAGCTTGAAGGGCAGGGGTTCTGGTGGCTACACCTTC.

CDR3 nucleotide sequence: TGCGCCAGCAGCCAACCAGGACTAGCGGCGAGGAATGAGCAGTTCTTC. It translates to CASSQPGLAARNEQFF. The chain joins TRBV4-1 to TRBJ2-1; 10 bases align to TRBD2. Germline V gene data show CDR1 as MGHRA and CDR2 as YSYEKL. This CDR3 is built from 16 residues. J gave up 7 bases and V 2 bases, and 8 bases lay outside the gene matches.

The chain uses TRBV4-1 and TRBJ1-6; D is unresolved. Germline V lookup: CDR1 MGHRA, CDR2 YSYEKL. The CDR3 contains 16 residues. With 0 bases removed from V and 6 bases from J, the gap between germline ends came to 12 bases. The CDR3 bases are TGCGCCAGCAGCCAAGATCCGTCACAACTTAATTCACCCCTCCACTTT. Translation gives CASSQDPSQLNSPLHF.

This CDR3 is CATRFPVTYEQYF. The CDR3 region has the DNA TGTGCCACCAGGTTTCCGGTCACCTACGAGCAGTACTTC. V usage is TRBV24-1 and J usage is TRBJ2-7, with no clear D. Germline lookup yields CDR1 KGHDR and CDR2 SFDVKD. V was shortened by 7 bases and J by 2 bases, with 11 bases between the two germline ends. The CDR3 sequence is 13 residues long.

The chain recombines TRBV24-1 with TRBJ2-3; weak D call: TRBD2 (5 bases). The CDR3 is made up of 14 amino acids. Germline V CDR1 and CDR2: KGHDR, SFDVKD. The V end was cut by 6 bases, the J end by 2 bases, with 11 bases between. The CDR3 nucleotides are TGTGCCACCAGTACTAGGGCTCACACAGATACGCAGTATTTT. This sequence encodes CATSTRAHTDTQYF.

The CDR3 protein is CASSSTPQGSAYEQYF. The CDR3 coding sequence is TGCGCCAGCAGCTCCACCCCACAGGGGAGCGCCTACGAGCAGTACTTC. The genes are TRBV5-1 and TRBJ2-7; TRBD1 matches 7 bases. CDR1 SGHRS and CDR2 YFSETQ come from the germline V gene. CDR3 size: 16 residues. The trim removed 3 bases at V and 2 bases at J, leaving 11 bases unmatched. Using reference TRBV5-1 and TRBJ2-7 for the parts outside the CDR3, the full variable domain is KAGVTQTPRYLIKTRGQQVTLSCSPISGHRSVSWYQQTPGQGLQFLFEYFSETQRNKGNFPGRFSGRQFSNSRSEMNVSTLELGDSALYLCASSSTPQGSAYEQYFGPGTRLTVT.

V is TRBV6-5 and J is TRBJ1-2; 7 nucleotides align to TRBD1. Trimming cost V 8 bases and J 8 bases; bases outside gene matches: 14. This CDR3 has 14 residues. CDR1 is MNHEY, CDR2 SVGAGI, per germline. CDR3 protein: CASSVSTGAGGYTF. CDR3 in DNA: TGTGCCAGCTCGGTGTCCACAGGGGCGGGCGGCTACACCTTC.

The CDR3 DNA reads TGTGCCAGCAGTTTAGCGGGGGCCCTACTCCAAGAGACCCAGTACTTC. Translated, it gives CASSLAGALLQETQYF. J is TRBJ2-5 and V is TRBV28; D is possibly TRBD2 (7 bases). Trimming stripped 2 bases from V and 1 base from J, with 14 bases between. The CDR3 totals 16 residues. The germline gives CDR1 MDHEN, CDR2 SYDVKM.

This sequence joins TRBV6-5 and TRBJ2-1; D gene uncertain. V was trimmed by 7 bases and J by 9 bases, leaving 10 bases between them. This CDR3 contains 11 residues. Germline V lookup: CDR1 MNHEY, CDR2 SVGAGI. This CDR3 reads CASTSLGEQFF. The CDR3 DNA is TGTGCCAGCACCTCATTGGGTGAGCAGTTCTTC.

This clone was counted a single time. J is TRBJ2-1 and V is TRBV5-4, with 8 bases fitting TRBD2. This CDR3 contains 15 residues. CDR1 and CDR2 from the germline V gene are SGHNT and YYREEE (reference sequence). Losses at the gene ends were 4 bases for V and 5 bases for J; bases not matched to a gene: 8. This chain's CDR3 is CASSLGGGGNNEQFF. The CDR3 nucleotides are TGTGCCAGCAGCCTCGGGGGGGGTGGTAACAATGAGCAGTTCTTC.

This rearrangement joins TRBV13 to TRBJ2-7; D possibly corresponds to TRBD2 (6 bases). The germline CDR1 and CDR2 sequences are PRHDT and FYEKMQ (reference sequence). Between the trimmed V and J ends, which lost 6 bases and 3 bases, there was a span of 15 bases. The CDR3 is made up of 14 amino acids. The CDR3 coding sequence is TGTGCCAGCAGTGGAGGCGGGGCCGGCTACGAGCAGTACTTC. Translation gives CASSGGGAGYEQYF.

V is TRBV6-5 and J is TRBJ1-3; D is perhaps TRBD1 (5 bases). There are 14 residues in the CDR3. Germline V gene sequence: CDR1 MNHEY, CDR2 SVGAGI. Trimming removed 6 bases at V and 4 bases at J, with 13 bases between. Here the CDR3 reads CASRGTTEGNTIYF. The CDR3 nucleotides read TGTGCCAGCAGGGGGACGACGGAGGGAAACACCATATATTTT.

V usage is TRBV19 and J usage is TRBJ2-2; perhaps TRBD1 as D (6 bases). The CDR3 has 13 residues. V dropped 4 bases and J dropped 7 bases, with 10 bases sitting between them. Germline-derived CDR1 and CDR2 are LNHDA and SQIVND (reference sequence). The CDR3 here is CASSTNRVGELFF. CDR3 sequence (DNA): TGTGCCAGTAGTACCAACAGGGTCGGGGAGCTGTTTTTT.

J is TRBJ2-1 and V is TRBV3-1 (or the pseudogene TRBV3-2), with D unclear. This CDR3 is built from 14 residues. V lost 2 bases and J lost 0, with 5 bases in between. CDR1 and CDR2 (germline): LGHDT, YNNKEL (reference sequence). CDR3 bases: TGTGCCAGCAGCCAACAAAGCTCCTACAATGAGCAGTTCTTC. This codes for CASSQQSSYNEQFF.

The V call is TRBV4-2, the J call TRBJ1-3, with 8 positions matching TRBD1. Germline values: CDR1 LGHNA, CDR2 YNFKEQ. J was trimmed by 1 base and V by 0 bases; bases with no gene match: 5. This CDR3 is built from 17 residues. The CDR3 sequence: CASSQEVQGASGNTIYF. The CDR3 bases are TGTGCCAGCAGCCAAGAGGTGCAGGGGGCTTCTGGAAACACCATATATTTT.

The gene calls are TRBV6-5 and TRBJ1-3, with 7 bases matching TRBD1. The CDR3 is 14 residues long. From germline, CDR1 is MNHEY and CDR2 SVGAGI. Germline trimming cut 7 bases from V and 1 base from J; bases unmatched to any gene: 4. CDR3 sequence (DNA): TGTGCCAGCAACTCCAGGGGGTCTGGAAACACCATATATTTT. Its translation is CASNSRGSGNTIYF.

V and J are TRBV12-3 or TRBV12-4 and TRBJ2-7; D is unresolved. CDR3 length: 12 residues. The V gene lost 3 bases and the J gene lost 4 bases, with 7 bases spanning the gap. The CDR3 coding sequence is TGTGCCAGCAGTTTTTTGGGTTACGAGCAGTACTTC. Translated, it gives CASSFLGYEQYF.

The chain links TRBV19 to TRBJ1-5, with unresolved D. CDR3 length equals 13 residues. Per the germline V gene, CDR1 is LNHDA and CDR2 is SQIVND (reference sequence). V lost 5 bases to trimming and J lost 7 bases, with 12 bases between them. DNA of the CDR3: TGTGCCAGTAGTGACGAAGGTAAACAGCCCCAGCATTTT. Protein product: CASSDEGKQPQHF.

DNA for the CDR3: TGTGCCAGCAGCCAAGATAGGAGTCGCGGGGGGGAAACAGATACGCAGTATTTT. It specifies CASSQDRSRGGETDTQYF. The rearrangement links TRBV3-1 (or the pseudogene TRBV3-2) to TRBJ2-3, with TRBD2 matching over 9 bases. Looked up from germline, CDR1 is LGHDT and CDR2 is YNNKEL (reference sequence). This CDR3 spans 18 amino acids. Trimming at V came to 0 bases and at J to 3 bases, leaving 10 bases not matched to a gene.

In nucleotides, the CDR3 is TGTGCCAGCAACCCGGGACAGGGGAATGGCTACACCTTC. This translates into CASNPGQGNGYTF. The gene calls are TRBV2 and TRBJ1-2; TRBD1 matches 10 bases. Germline CDR1 SNHLY, CDR2 FYNNEI. CDR3 length: 13 residues. V lost 7 bases and J lost 6; bases outside the gene matches: 5.

The chain combines TRBV6-1 with TRBJ1-2, with D possibly matching TRBD1 (6 bases). Looked up from germline, CDR1 is MNHNS and CDR2 is SASEGT. The CDR3 totals 15 residues. V lost 2 bases and J lost 2, with 12 bases in between. The CDR3 protein is CASSELGGSNYGYTF. In DNA, the CDR3 is TGTGCCAGCAGTGAATTGGGGGGCTCCAACTATGGCTACACCTTC.

The chain carries TRBV25-1 and TRBJ1-3; D is ambiguous. CDR1 is MGHDK and CDR2 is SYGVNS in the germline V gene. The CDR3 extends over 13 amino acids. Deletions cut 3 bases from V and 11 bases from J, with 14 bases between. The CDR3 sequence is CASSDNHWKPIYF. CDR3 sequence (DNA): TGTGCCAGCAGTGATAACCACTGGAAGCCCATATATTTT.

V is TRBV5-6 and J is TRBJ1-4; TRBD1 matches 7 bases. The CDR3 contains 16 residues. V dropped 3 bases and J dropped 2; count of bases not matched to a gene: 7. Germline loops: CDR1 SGHDT, CDR2 YYEEEE. Here the CDR3 reads CASSYGQATTNEKLFF. In DNA form, the CDR3 reads TGTGCCAGCAGCTACGGACAGGCCACTACTAATGAAAAACTGTTTTTT.

The chain combines TRBV10-3 with TRBJ1-4, with D possibly matching TRBD1 (6 bases). This CDR3 comprises 15 residues. The V end lost 6 bases, the J end lost 2 bases, and 13 bases lay between the germline ends. The germline V gene encodes CDR1 ENHRY and CDR2 SYGVKD. The CDR3 DNA sequence: TGTGCCATCAGGGGGGGGCTTGGGACTAATGAAAAACTGTTTTTT. Its protein product is CAIRGGLGTNEKLFF.

The chain recombines TRBV27 with TRBJ1-4, with 7 bases aligning to TRBD1. Germline CDR1 is MNHEY and CDR2 is SMNVEV (reference sequence). The CDR3 spans 18 residues. Trimming removed 5 bases from V and 0 bases from J; junction bases left unmatched: 12. The CDR3 DNA follows: TGTGCCAGCAGTCCGGAGTCCGCGGGACAGTCAACTAATGAAAAACTGTTTTTT. Protein product: CASSPESAGQSTNEKLFF. The whole variable domain, remainder taken from reference TRBV27 and TRBJ1-4, is EAQVTQNPRYLITVTGKKLTVTCSQNMNHEYMSWYRQDPGLGLRQIYYSMNVEVTDKGDVPEGYKVSRKEKRNFPLILESPSPNQTSLYFCASSPESAGQSTNEKLFFGSGTQLSVL.

The chain recombines TRBV2 with TRBJ1-1; 8 bases match TRBD1. V shed 4 bases and J 4 bases; nucleotides not matched to a gene: 5. Germline V gene data show CDR1 as SNHLY and CDR2 as FYNNEI. The CDR3 runs 14 residues. The CDR3 sequence: CASSVGRGLTEAFF. The CDR3 DNA is TGTGCCAGCAGTGTTGGCAGGGGGCTCACTGAAGCTTTCTTT.

The V gene is TRBV6-7, the J gene TRBJ1-5; D is perhaps TRBD1 (6 bases). TRBV6-7 is annotated as an ORF whose role is uncertain. The V and J ends lost 2 bases and 5 bases respectively, with 16 bases between them. The CDR3 totals 16 residues. Here the CDR3 DNA reads TGTGCCAGCAGTTACCCCGACAGGTCGGGGGATCAGCCCCAGCATTTT. Translating gives CASSYPDRSGDQPQHF.

The gene calls are TRBV5-4 and TRBJ2-7, with 8 bases fitting TRBD1. This CDR3 is built from 14 residues. Germline trimming cut 2 bases from V and 6 bases from J; bases unmatched to any gene: 7. CDR1 is SGHNT and CDR2 is YYREEE in the germline V gene (reference sequence). The CDR3 coding sequence is TGTGCCAGCAGCTTCATGGGAACAGGGGGCGAGCAGTACTTC. Translation: CASSFMGTGGEQYF.

CDR3 residues: CASSSLYGYTF. CDR3 nucleotide sequence: TGTGCCAGCAGTTCCCTATATGGCTACACCTTC. The V gene is TRBV6-5, the J gene TRBJ1-2; D unresolved. Per germline, CDR1 MNHEY and CDR2 SVGAGI. Trimming took 4 bases from V and 5 from J, leaving 5 bases between them. This CDR3 spans 11 amino acids.

The rearrangement links TRBV19 to TRBJ2-2; D is perhaps TRBD1 (6 bases). CDR1 and CDR2 (germline): LNHDA, SQIVND (reference sequence). The CDR3 has 15 amino acids. V dropped 6 bases and J dropped 5 bases, with 16 bases sitting between them. CDR3 protein: CASRVAGELTGELFF. CDR3 sequence (DNA): TGTGCCAGTAGGGTTGCAGGGGAATTGACCGGGGAGCTGTTTTTT.

This sequence joins TRBV5-6 and TRBJ2-2; 7 nucleotides agree with TRBD1. The CDR3 covers 17 residues. Trimming removed 4 bases from V and 5 bases from J; junction bases left unmatched: 14. CDR1 is SGHDT, CDR2 YYEEEE, per germline. The CDR3 nucleotides are TGTGCCAGCAGCCGAATATCGAACAGGGGTTGGACCGGGGAGCTGTTTTTT. Translated, it gives CASSRISNRGWTGELFF. Together with reference TRBV5-6 and TRBJ2-2, the CDR3 gives the full variable domain: DAGVTQSPTHLIKTRGQQVTLRCSPKSGHDTVSWYQQALGQGPQFIFQYYEEEERQRGNFPDRFSGHQFPNYSSELNVNALLLGDSALYLCASSRISNRGWTGELFFGEGSRLTVL.